This TCR beta chain was identified in a study of CD8+ T cells in alopecia areata. The overall study: Tofacitinib was given for 6 to 18 months, then stopped for 6 months.

Treatment specified: oral pan-JAK inhibitor, 5-10 mg twice daily. Extraction and reverse transcription of RNA yielded cDNA as the sequencing template. TCRdb's copy holds only in-frame clones and misses some; the assay was immunoSEQ multiplex PCR. The sample contains about 280,000 clones, roughly 60% of which appear only once. V was shortened by 0 bases and J by 7 bases, with 10 bases between the two germline ends. Per germline, CDR1 LGHNA and CDR2 YNFKEQ. This CDR3 has 14 residues. This TCR was sampled from a human donor with alopecia areata. V gene TRBV4-2 combines with J gene TRBJ1-5; no reliable D call. The sample consisted of CD4+ T cells sorted from blood, taken at week 24, from a patient treated with tofacitinib. CDR3 coding DNA: TGTGCCAGCAGCCAAGAAGTATCCGGGCAGCCCCAGCATTTT. Protein: CASSQEVSGQPQHF.